This T cell receptor (beta chain) comes out of a study of OX40 agonist ivuxolimab in advanced cancers. Study at large: Ivuxolimab, an antibody that agonizes OX40 (CD134), was administered to the patients. Patients assigned to dose escalation were diagnosed with hepatocellular carcinoma, melanoma, renal cell or head and neck cancer. Study-wide points: More expanded clones were found, on average, in CD8+ than in CD4+ T cells.

Points on this clone: What it binds is unknown.

Assay used: immunoSEQ multiplex PCR; TCRdb lists only in-frame clones, some missing. The data contain about 35,000 clones, roughly 90% of them singletons. This CDR3 has 15 amino acids. Germline V CDR1 and CDR2: SGHVS, FNYEAQ. The V segment lost 4 bases and the J segment 0 bases; nucleotides outside the gene matches: 2. Sample: CD4+ or CD8+ T cells sorted from blood, taken in a trial of the OX40 agonist ivuxolimab. This chain connects TRBV7-6 to TRBJ2-3, with 9 bases that match TRBD2. The source of this sequence is an adult with an advanced solid tumor such as melanoma, head and neck, liver or kidney cancer. CDR3 in amino acids: CASSSLAGSTDTQYF. CDR3 DNA: TGTGCCAGCAGCTCTCTAGCGGGAAGCACAGATACGCAGTATTTT.